This T cell receptor (beta chain) was identified during a study of Ad26.COV2.S vaccination and SARS-CoV-2 variants (dated by TCRdb to about 2021). In terms of the full investigation: Vaccine-arm donors were drawn from COV1001, a multicentre, randomized, double-blind, placebo-controlled phase I-IIa trial of Ad26.COV2.S in healthy adults. Dosing of Ad26.COV2.S was intramuscular, at either 5x10^10 or 1x10^11 viral particles, delivered as one shot or as two shots spaced 56 days apart. The specificity and breadth of SARS-CoV-2-reactive T cell receptors after Ad26.COV2.S vaccination were assessed by TCRbeta repertoire sequencing. A total of approximately 30 samples were included in the TCR-sequenced set, comprising approximately 20 Ad26.COV2.S vaccine recipients, 5 placebo recipients and 8 SARS-CoV-2 convalescent individuals. Participants in the trial were split at random into five groups of five each, receiving low-dose or high-dose Ad26.COV2.S once or twice, or else placebo on both occasions. Blinding of investigators to trial group allocation was maintained during experiments and outcome assessment. The study at large found these results: Higher spike-specific TCR breadth was observed in Ad26.COV2.S recipients than in placebo recipients (P = 0.0014). The study was not powered to compare responses between vaccine doses or regimens. After vaccination, spike-specific CD8+ and CD4+ T cell responses were reported to show substantial breadth. The authors noted that total T cell responses may have been underestimated by the TCR breadth and depth analyses. Vaccine and placebo recipients had comparable non-spike TCR breadth, which fits with the vaccine containing only spike.

The immunoSEQ Assay was used to sequence TCRbeta CDR3 regions. After extraction, genomic DNA underwent amplification by bias-controlled multiplex PCR, followed by high-throughput sequencing. The study's own analysis went as follows. To quantify the absolute abundance of every unique TCRbeta CDR3 region, sequences were collapsed and filtered. T cell fraction was estimated by normalizing TCRbeta template counts to usable DNA, with usable DNA measured through amplification of reference genes found in all nucleated cells. Repertoire TCRs were annotated as SARS-CoV-2-specific when V gene, CDR3 amino acid sequence and J gene were exactly matched to a known reactive TCR set. The reference SARS-CoV-2 TCR set came from MIRA and was filtered for enrichment in COVID-19-positive ImmuneCODE repertoires, removing public or cross-reactive TCRs. Based on the MIRA antigens, annotated TCRs were further analysed at the level of specific ORF or position within ORF. Breadth was defined as annotated unique rearrangements over total unique productive rearrangements; depth was the summed frequency of those rearrangements. Two-sided Wilcoxon rank-sum tests were applied when comparing TCR breadth between groups. TCRdb mirrors the immuneACCESS table, restricted to in-frame sequences. Some clones are absent from its copies; in checked studies, under half trace to an unresolved V gene, and the reason for the others is unknown. Clone size and V and J calls were adopted from that table, with D and trimming inferred from the DNA. The table for this sample lists a few hundred thousand clones; around 87% of them were counted only once. The ten largest clonotypes hold around 3.6% of the sample.

Including cysteine and phenylalanine, the CDR3 has 15 amino acids. Solely the CDR3 DNA is kept, with 45 bases framed from the first base. For CDR1 and CDR2, the germline V gene lists KGHDR and SFDVKD. V lost 3 bases and J lost 2 bases, and the count of bases not matched to a germline gene is 5. The sample's treatment or condition label, in plain terms: around 19 received Ad26.COV2.S at low or high dose, single or two shots; 5 received placebo; per-sample allocation not given. For vaccine and placebo recipients, the sequenced repertoires came from samples collected on day 63 after the first injection. Cohort 1b enrolled 25 or so adults aged 18-55 years at a single site in Boston, USA, between 29 July and 7 August 2020. Ad26.COV2.S consisted of a replication-incompetent adenovirus type 26 vector by which a prefusion-stabilized SARS-CoV-2 spike protein from the original Wuhan strain was expressed. In the case of this clone: It lacks a known antigen. There are no base qualities to consult, and no much larger clone falls within one base.

The sample here was peripheral blood, taken in a trial of Ad26.COV2.S vaccine versus placebo. The source is a person aged 18 to 59 who received the Ad26.COV2.S COVID-19 vaccine or a placebo. The chain joins TRBV24-1 to TRBJ2-5, with 7 bases aligning to TRBD2. The CDR3 reads CATSDRISGQETQYF. The bases read TGTGCCACCAGTGATAGGATTAGCGGGCAAGAGACCCAGTACTTC.